This T cell receptor beta chain was captured in a study of T-cell reconstitution after alpha-beta-depleted transplantation in children. General study points: By one year post-transplant, T-cell counts and diversity largely arose from T cells that were newly produced. There were some patients whose high TCRbeta diversity at day 60 came from surviving recipient T cells and thymic progenitors. Reports say that about two months after transplant, the alpha-beta T cells came out of several hundred graft clones that had expanded.

Unique molecular identifiers were incorporated into the prepared TCRbeta library. TCRdb reanalysed the PCR reads using MiXCR and keeps one entry per CDR3 protein. This table holds about 440,000 distinct CDR3 sequences, over 40% found once. J gave up 0 bases and V 2 bases, and 9 bases lay outside the gene matches. CDR3 length: 17 residues. Germline CDR1 and CDR2: MNHEY and SVGEGT. A remark on this clonotype: Antigen specificity is unknown.

The sample was PBMCs, taken before TCRalphabeta/CD19-depleted stem cell transplant. This clonotype originated in a girl aged 2-9 years with aplastic anemia, due to receive a stem cell transplant. The chain carries TRBV6-2 or TRBV6-3 and TRBJ2-7; 8 bases align to TRBD2. The chain's CDR3 is CASSYRITSGRSYEQYF. DNA of the CDR3: TGTGCCAGCAGTTACCGCATTACTAGCGGCCGCTCCTACGAGCAGTACTTC.